This paragraph reports one T cell receptor beta chain. The sample originates from a study of blood T cell repertoires in COVID-19. Across the whole study: Sample material is recorded as cDNA or gDNA derived from T cells, B-cell-depleted T cells, or PBMCs.

Original data processing: Amplification from reference gene primers served as the basis for estimated nucleated cell counts. Produced via immunoSEQ multiplex PCR; TCRdb's table is partial and in-frame only. Clone size and the V and J calls come from that table; the DNA yielded D and trimming. The sample records 200,000 to 300,000 clones, roughly nine tenths being singletons. This CDR3 is built from 15 residues. V lost 1 base, J lost 3 bases, and 3 bases stayed unmatched. Germline V gene sequence: CDR1 SGHNT, CDR2 YENEEA. The sequence was collected from a man in his 60s who had recovered from COVID-19. Specimen: peripheral blood. The chain uses TRBV11-3 and TRBJ2-7; 10 positions match TRBD2. CDR3 region: CASSLGTSGFYEQYF. CDR3 nucleotide sequence: TGTGCCAGCAGCTTAGGGACTAGCGGTTTCTACGAGCAGTACTTC.